This TCR beta chain emerged from a study of graft-versus-host responses after intestinal transplantation. For the study at large: The study gave all recipients anti-thymocyte globulin induction, then tacrolimus and steroids for approximately three years. Study outcomes and limitations: Where graft-donor T cell macrochimerism was present, patients had high graft-versus-host to host-versus-graft clonal ratios in allografts. Among recipient marrow samples, GvH clones were found; some appeared first in ileum or blood. Association was observed between peak circulating GvH clone levels and early post-transplant HvG declines.

Points on this clone: Its antigen is as yet unknown.

V lost 6 bases to trimming and J lost 2 bases, with 11 bases between them. The CDR3 spans 13 residues. Germline CDR1 is MNHEY and CDR2 is SVGAGI. The assay was immunoSEQ multiplex PCR, and TCRdb's table has in-frame clones only and misses some. The top ten clones hold more than 0.15% of a sample with fewer than 95,000 clones, around 93% of them seen once. The chain carries TRBV6-5 and TRBJ2-7, with a possible D match to TRBD1 (6 bases). This sequence originates from a human donor who was the organ donor for an intestinal transplant. The sequenced sample was unstimulated CD4+ T cells sorted from spleen or lymph node cells, obtained before transplant. The CDR3 loop is CASSPRDTYEQYF. The CDR3 nucleotides are TGTGCCAGCAGCCCCCGGGACACCTACGAGCAGTACTTC.